This entry is about one TCR beta chain. The data were obtained in a study of cytomegalovirus exposure and HLA in healthy donors. CDR3 length: 17 residues. Germline V gives CDR1 SNHLY, CDR2 FYNNEI. J was trimmed by 1 base and V by 6 bases; bases with no gene match: 4. The PCR employed 60 Vbeta primers together with 13 Jbeta primers. Authors' data handling: Roughly 83 million unique TCR beta chains, roughly 11 million of them shared, were counted by a later analysis. Clones were sequenced by immunoSEQ multiplex PCR, and TCRdb holds only the in-frame ones, with some missing. V, J and clone size are those of that table, while D and trimming were read from the DNA. The sample shows approximately 40,000 clones, 65% to 90% of them seen only once.

The chain joins TRBV2 to TRBJ2-3; 16 bases map to TRBD2. Material for sequencing was PBMCs. The receptor was derived from a young woman in good health and CMV-seropositive. In nucleotides, the CDR3 is TGTGCCAGCAGGCCCGGGACTAGCGGGAGGGGCACAGATACGCAGTATTTT. It codes for CASRPGTSGRGTDTQYF.